The clone carrying this T cell receptor beta chain was counted only a few times. Its matching antigen is unknown. These data are taken from a study of beta chain features in type 1 diabetes. Study-wide findings and caveats: Compared with healthy donors, patients appeared to share more similar naive, central memory and regulatory TCRB repertoires. More deletions and fewer insertions at VDJ junctions were seen in type 1 diabetes patients.

The CDR3 totals 12 residues. V was trimmed by 4 bases and J by 1 base, leaving 5 bases between them. Germline values: CDR1 LNHDA, CDR2 SQIVND (reference sequence). Expressed TCRB transcripts were sequenced after all isolated RNA was converted to cDNA. Profiled with immunoSEQ multiplex PCR; TCRdb holds only in-frame clones, not every one. This table has 900,000 or so clones, 15% to 20% appearing once. The authors took one heparinised blood draw, averaging roughly 120 mL, from each donor. This receptor was obtained from a woman aged 18-30 years in good health. Sequencing was carried out using naive CD4+ T cells from blood. The chain couples TRBV19 to TRBJ2-7; D remains ambiguous. The CDR3 DNA is TGTGCCAGTAGTAACAGTTCCTACGAGCAGTACTTC. Translated, it gives CASSNSSYEQYF. Using reference TRBV19 and TRBJ2-7 for the parts outside the CDR3, the full variable domain is DGGITQSPKYLFRKEGQNVTLSCEQNLNHDAMYWYRQDPGQGLRLIYYSQIVNDFQKGDIAEGYSVSREKKESFPLTVTSAQKNPTAFYLCASSNSSYEQYFGPGTRLTVT.